The clone carrying this TCR beta chain was picked up many times. During its preparation, the TCRbeta library received unique molecular identifiers. Each CDR3 protein gets one entry after TCRdb re-called the PCR reads with MiXCR. The sample has hundreds of thousands of distinct CDR3 sequences, around 12% seen once. The source of the sample is a study of T-cell reconstitution after alpha-beta-depleted transplantation in children. The CDR3 totals 14 residues. Germline V gene lookup returns CDR1 LGHNA and CDR2 YNFKEQ. V lost 3 bases, J lost 1 base, and 2 bases stayed unmatched. The TCR was taken from a human donor who donated a stem cell graft to a child with acute lymphoblastic leukemia. The rearrangement joins TRBV4-2 to TRBJ2-5; 7 nucleotides match TRBD2. The sample was PBMCs from the stem cell graft donor, taken from the stem cell graft. The CDR3 sequence is CASSHRGSQETQYF. The CDR3 DNA follows: TGTGCCAGCAGCCATCGCGGGAGCCAAGAGACCCAGTACTTC.